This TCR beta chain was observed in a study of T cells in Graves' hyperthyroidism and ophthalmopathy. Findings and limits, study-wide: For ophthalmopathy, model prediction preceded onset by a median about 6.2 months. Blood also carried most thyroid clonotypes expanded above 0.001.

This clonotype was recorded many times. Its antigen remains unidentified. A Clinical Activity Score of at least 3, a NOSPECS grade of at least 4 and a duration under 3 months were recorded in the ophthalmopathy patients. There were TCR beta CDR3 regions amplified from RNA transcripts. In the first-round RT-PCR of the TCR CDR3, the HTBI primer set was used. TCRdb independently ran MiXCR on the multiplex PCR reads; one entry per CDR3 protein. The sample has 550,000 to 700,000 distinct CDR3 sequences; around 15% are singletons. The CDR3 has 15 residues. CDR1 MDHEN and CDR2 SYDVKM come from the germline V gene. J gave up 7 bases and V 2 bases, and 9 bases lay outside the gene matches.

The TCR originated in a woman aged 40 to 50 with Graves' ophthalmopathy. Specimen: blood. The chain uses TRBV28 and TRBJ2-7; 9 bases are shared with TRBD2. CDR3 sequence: CASSLISGSPGEQYF. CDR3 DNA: TGTGCCAGCAGTTTAATTAGCGGGAGCCCGGGGGAGCAGTACTTC.